The present T cell receptor (beta chain) was sequenced within a study of response to subunit inactivated influenza vaccine. TCRdb passed the RT-PCR reads through MiXCR, listing each CDR3 protein once. The repertoire includes roughly 620,000 distinct CDR3 sequences, about 11% of them detected once, and roughly 9.6% sits in the top ten. With V trimmed by 8 bases and J by 3 bases, 5 bases remained unmatched. Germline V CDR1 and CDR2: LGHNA, YNFKEQ. The CDR3 is 13 residues long. The sample was also reused in another study, on T cells expressing NK-cell markers. According to that study: Libraries used 5'RACE template switching adding universal primer site and UMIs. Cells sorted as CD3+CD56+NKG2C+, CD3+CD56+NKG2C- and CD3+CD56-NKG2C+ T cells supplied the TCR beta repertoires. There were a handful of donors in whom these clonotypes also led the CD3+CD56-NKG2C+ fraction.

The receptor's source is a man aged 50-59 years who received an inactivated influenza vaccine. This material consisted of PBMCs from blood, taken on the day of vaccination. This rearrangement joins TRBV4-2 to TRBJ2-3, with 7 bases that match TRBD2. In DNA form, the CDR3 reads TGTGCCAGCGCGGGAGCGGGGACAGATACGCAGTATTTT. This translates into CASAGAGTDTQYF.